Listed below are T cell receptor beta chains from one sample, sequenced in a study of cytomegalovirus exposure and HLA in healthy donors. Only in-frame clones appear in the TCRdb table, and some are missing; sequencing was by immunoSEQ multiplex PCR. The sample contains approximately 220,000 clones, 70% to 80% of which appear only once. Material: PBMCs. These receptors were taken from a woman between 25 and 40 years old in good health and CMV-seronegative. CDR3s include the opening cysteine and the closing phenylalanine or tryptophan. The D gene is left open where the match is weak. A row's size may be missing; if present it is once, few, many or a size class.

V: TRBV29-1
J: TRBJ2-1
D: TRBD2
size: -
DNA: TGCAGCGTTGAAGGGCGACTAGCGGTAAATGAGCAGTTCTTC
CDR3: CSVEGRLAVNEQFF

V: TRBV15
J: TRBJ1-1
D: -
size: -
DNA: TGTGCCACCAGCAGAGATCTCCTTGCAGGGGCGCCTGAAGCTTTCTTT
CDR3: CATSRDLLAGAPEAFF

V: TRBV2
J: TRBJ2-4
D: -
size: -
DNA: TGTGCCAGCAGTGAAGGGGGCTCCATTCAGTACTTC
CDR3: CASSEGGSIQYF

V: TRBV14
J: TRBJ2-1
D: -
size: medium-sized
DNA: TGTGCCAGCAGCCAAGTCCCTAGTACACATGAGCAGTTCTTC
CDR3: CASSQVPSTHEQFF

V: TRBV5-6
J: TRBJ1-6
D: -
size: -
DNA: TGTGCCAGCAGCTTGGGACTGAGCTCCTATAATTCACCCCTCCACTTT
CDR3: CASSLGLSSYNSPLHF

V: TRBV7-9
J: TRBJ2-1
D: TRBD2
size: -
DNA: TGTTCCAGCAGCTTATCGGGGGGAGGGCCTTCCTACAATGAGCAGTTCTTC
CDR3: CSSSLSGGGPSYNEQFF

V: TRBV7-9
J: TRBJ2-3
D: TRBD2
size: -
DNA: TGTGCCAGCGGGGACTTGCGGGAGTTTAGAGATACGCAGTATTTT
CDR3: CASGDLREFRDTQYF

V: TRBV6-1
J: TRBJ2-1
D: -
size: -
DNA: TGTGCCAGCAGTGGGGGACTGGGAGGTAATGAGCAGTTCTTC
CDR3: CASSGGLGGNEQFF

V: TRBV6-1
J: TRBJ2-5
D: -
size: -
DNA: TGTGCCAGCAGTGAAGGAGTATCCCCGAACCAAGAGACCCAGTACTTC
CDR3: CASSEGVSPNQETQYF

V: TRBV7-2
J: TRBJ2-7
D: -
size: -
DNA: TGTGCCAGCAGCTTGGAGCGACTCTACGAGCAGTACTTC
CDR3: CASSLERLYEQYF

V: TRBV19
J: TRBJ1-5
D: -
size: -
DNA: TGTGCCAGTAGTATCGGGTGGAGCAATCAGCCCCAGCATTTT
CDR3: CASSIGWSNQPQHF

V: TRBV27
J: TRBJ2-7
D: -
size: few
DNA: TGTGCCAGCAGTTTCGGGGGTTCCCTCTACGAGCAGTACTTC
CDR3: CASSFGGSLYEQYF

V: TRBV2
J: TRBJ2-1
D: -
size: -
DNA: TGTGCCAGCACCCTTATAAGGGGATGGTACAATGAGCAGTTCTTC
CDR3: CASTLIRGWYNEQFF

V: TRBV7-9
J: TRBJ1-2
D: TRBD1
size: -
DNA: TGTGCCAGCAGCGCACGGACAGGGGTAGGCTATGGCTACACCTTC
CDR3: CASSARTGVGYGYTF

V: TRBV30
J: TRBJ2-7
D: TRBD2
size: -
DNA: TGTGCCTGGAGTGCTGGCGGGAGGGGCCCCTACGAGCAGTACTTC
CDR3: CAWSAGGRGPYEQYF

V: TRBV4-1
J: TRBJ1-1
D: TRBD1
size: few
DNA: TGCGCCAGCAGCCTTCAGGGGGAAGGGGAAGCTTTCTTT
CDR3: CASSLQGEGEAFF

V: TRBV6-1
J: TRBJ1-5
D: -
size: -
DNA: TGTGCCAGCAGAGAATTCTTACGCGGCAATCAGCCCCAGCATTTT
CDR3: CASREFLRGNQPQHF

V: TRBV19
J: TRBJ1-4
D: -
size: few
DNA: TGTGCCAGTAGGAGGACTGAACAGACTAATGAAAAACTGTTTTTT
CDR3: CASRRTEQTNEKLFF

V: TRBV28
J: TRBJ1-3
D: TRBD1
size: -
DNA: TGTGCCAGCAGTTTACCACAGGGGTATACTGGAAACACCATATATTTT
CDR3: CASSLPQGYTGNTIYF